These 20 T cell receptor beta chains were all obtained from the same sample, sequenced in a study of blood T cells in healthy people across ages. Sample-barcoded 5' priming and a J-beta primer mix drove a second PCR of 7 to 11 cycles. From the 5' RACE reads, TCRdb called clonotypes with MiXCR, one entry per CDR3 protein. The sample lists about 900,000 distinct CDR3 sequences; about 48% were seen once. The source material was blood. These receptors were collected from a man in his thirties or forties in good health.

This chain uses TRBV4-3 with TRBJ1-4, with D unresolved. Germline V gives CDR1 LGHNA, CDR2 YSLEER. V lost 0 bases and J 7 bases, leaving 15 bases between the germline ends. There are 16 residues in the CDR3. The CDR3 sequence is CASSQEPEIEGEKLFF. The DNA for the CDR3 is TGCGCCAGCAGCCAAGAACCAGAAATCGAAGGTGAAAAACTGTTTTTT.

The gene calls are TRBV11-3 and TRBJ2-1, with D perhaps assigned TRBD1 or TRBD2 (6 bases each). The V gene lost 5 bases and the J gene lost 7 bases, with 15 bases spanning the gap. Germline loops: CDR1 SGHNT, CDR2 YENEEA. The CDR3 totals 14 residues. CDR3: CASSLGGQKNEQFF. The CDR3 DNA reads TGTGCCAGCAGCCTGGGGGGCCAGAAAAATGAGCAGTTCTTC.

Comments on this clonotype: One end of the junction does not line up with germline, which may come from a read error. J is TRBJ1-6 and V is TRBV20-1; D is unclear. CDR1 is DFQATT, CDR2 SNEGSKA, per germline (reference sequence). The CDR3 is made up of 13 amino acids. DNA of the CDR3: TGCGGTGCTGCCCCGCTCGTTAATTCACCCCTCCACTTT. This gives the protein CGAAPLVNSPLHF.

The V and J genes are TRBV18 and TRBJ2-5; a weak D match, TRBD1 (5 bases). The CDR3 runs to 17 residues. CDR1 is KGHSH, CDR2 LQKENI, per germline. V lost 3 bases to trimming and J lost 6 bases, with 23 bases between them. CDR3 DNA sequence: TGTGCCAGCTCACCTAATAGGGAATCGACAGCTGGGAAGACCCAGTACTTC. Translating it yields CASSPNRESTAGKTQYF.

This clonotype has only a few counts. The chain joins TRBV9 to TRBJ2-5; the D is unclear. Germline assignment: CDR1 SGDLS and CDR2 YYNGEE. V was cut by 0 bases and J by 2 bases, with 11 bases left in between. This CDR3 comprises 15 residues. This CDR3 is CASSVDRAPQETQYF. The CDR3 DNA follows: TGTGCCAGCAGCGTAGACCGAGCGCCTCAAGAGACCCAGTACTTC.

This clonotype was counted a few times. The chain links TRBV29-1 to TRBJ2-2; a possible D gene is TRBD1 (5 bases). The CDR3 runs 13 residues. Per the germline V gene, CDR1 is SQVTM and CDR2 is ANQGSEA. V gave up 7 bases and J gave up 1 base, with 10 bases separating them. CDR3 nucleotide sequence: TGCAGCGCTTCGACAGAGAACACCGGGGAGCTGTTTTTT. Translated: CSASTENTGELFF.

This chain uses TRBV6-1 with TRBJ2-3; D unclear. The CDR3 sequence is 17 residues long. Germline assignment: CDR1 MNHNS and CDR2 SASEGT. V was clipped by 5 bases and J by 0 bases, with 18 bases between them. The CDR3 DNA reads TGTGCCAGCAGTCCCCTCGGTCCCTTTTCTAGCACAGATACGCAGTATTTT. Its translation is CASSPLGPFSSTDTQYF.

The chain links TRBV6-5 to TRBJ2-1, with TRBD1 identical over 9 bases. The CDR3 extends over 14 amino acids. Germline CDR1 is MNHEY and CDR2 is SVGAGI. V dropped 5 bases and J dropped 3; count of bases not matched to a gene: 2. The CDR3 nucleotides read TGTGCCAGCAGTAAGGACAGGGGCTACAATGAGCAGTTCTTC. Residues: CASSKDRGYNEQFF.

This chain links TRBV5-5 with TRBJ2-3; TRBD1 matches at 8 bases. The J segment lost 2 bases and the V segment lost 2 bases, leaving 4 bases of the junction unmatched. Germline V gene sequence: CDR1 SGHKS, CDR2 YYEKEE (reference sequence). The CDR3 has 15 residues. CDR3 sequence reads: CASSFAGGPTDTQYF. The CDR3 DNA reads as TGTGCCAGCAGCTTCGCAGGGGGCCCCACAGATACGCAGTATTTT.

The chain joins TRBV10-3 to TRBJ2-3; maybe TRBD1 (6 bases). This CDR3 comprises 12 residues. Germline loops: CDR1 ENHRY, CDR2 SYGVKD. Trimming shortened V by 10 bases and J by 2 bases, and 10 bases separated the two germline ends. This CDR3 is CATGQPTDTQYF. In DNA form, the CDR3 reads TGTGCCACAGGACAGCCCACAGATACGCAGTATTTT.

This chain connects TRBV7-2 to TRBJ1-1; 9 nucleotides agree with TRBD1. The germline V gene has CDR1 SGHTA and CDR2 FQGNSA. The CDR3 extends over 13 amino acids. Trimming removed 5 bases from V and 7 bases from J; junction bases left unmatched: 5. DNA for the CDR3: TGTGCCAGCAGCGCAAGGGACAGGGATGAAGCTTTCTTT. It yields the protein CASSARDRDEAFF.

This clonotype showed up just once. J is TRBJ1-2 and V is TRBV12-3 or TRBV12-4; maybe TRBD1 (5 bases). The germline V and J ends were trimmed by 5 bases and 8 bases, with 21 bases remaining between them. The CDR3 spans 15 residues. CDR3 bases: TGTGCCAGCAGTATGACCGGGACGGGCGGTTCGGGCTACACCTTC. Translating it yields CASSMTGTGGSGYTF.

This clonotype was observed a handful of times. V usage is TRBV4-1 and J usage is TRBJ1-2; D gene unclear. The V and J ends lost 3 bases and 0 bases respectively, with 11 bases between them. This CDR3 is 15 amino acids long. Germline CDR1 reads MGHRA; CDR2 reads YSYEKL. The CDR3 DNA follows: TGCGCCAGCAGCCAGATGGGCGGATCTAACTATGGCTACACCTTC. It codes for CASSQMGGSNYGYTF.

In this sample, this clonotype turned up many times. The chain joins TRBV4-2 to TRBJ2-5; TRBD1 aligns across 7 bases. V shed 1 base and J 3 bases; nucleotides not matched to a gene: 5. The CDR3 is 15 residues long. Germline CDR1 and CDR2: LGHNA and YNFKEQ. CDR3 loop: CASSQARTGEETQYF. DNA for the CDR3: TGTGCCAGCAGCCAAGCCCGGACAGGAGAAGAGACCCAGTACTTC.

The genes are TRBV6-5 and TRBJ2-3, with TRBD2 identical over 16 bases. Trimming removed 4 bases from V and 1 base from J; junction bases left unmatched: 5. Looked up from germline, CDR1 is MNHEY and CDR2 is SVGAGI. This CDR3 has 18 residues. This CDR3 is CASSSGLAGGRGTDTQYF. CDR3 nucleotide sequence: TGTGCCAGCAGTTCGGGACTAGCGGGGGGGCGCGGCACAGATACGCAGTATTTT.

The chain couples TRBV10-3 to TRBJ2-1; 7 positions match TRBD1. Per germline, CDR1 ENHRY and CDR2 SYGVKD. The CDR3 covers 14 residues. J was trimmed by 10 bases and V by 6 bases; bases with no gene match: 12. CDR3 DNA sequence: TGTGCCATCAGCGCCGGGACAGCTACAAGAGAGCAGTTCTTC. Protein product: CAISAGTATREQFF.

This clonotype was seen more than once but under ten times. The chain couples TRBV12-3 or TRBV12-4 to TRBJ2-4, with D unresolved. With 1 base removed from V and 2 bases from J, the gap between germline ends came to 12 bases. The CDR3 is 16 residues long. CDR3 nucleotides: TGTGCCAGCAGTTTAGTTGGCGCCCGGACCAAAAACATTCAGTACTTC. This codes for CASSLVGARTKNIQYF.

The rearrangement joins TRBV7-9 to TRBJ2-3; D is unclear. The CDR3 extends over 13 amino acids. Germline CDR1 SEHNR, CDR2 FQNEAQ (reference sequence). The V and J ends lost 2 bases and 4 bases respectively, with 7 bases between them. CDR3 region: CASSLSNSDTQYF. The CDR3 DNA follows: TGTGCCAGCAGCTTATCTAATTCAGATACGCAGTATTTT.

With respect to this clonotype: A read error is possible here, since a much larger clone lies one base away. CDR3 nucleotides: TGTGCCAGCAGGGTCTCAGATACGCGGTATTTT. It is translated as CASRVSDTRYF. This chain connects TRBV4-2 to TRBJ2-3; D is uncertain. The length of the CDR3 is 11 residues. Looked up from germline, CDR1 is LGHNA and CDR2 is YNFKEQ.

This clonotype was picked up a small number of times. V gene TRBV29-1 combines with J gene TRBJ2-5; no clear D gene. CDR3 length equals 12 residues. V gave up 2 bases and J gave up 3 bases, with 7 bases separating them. Germline V CDR1 and CDR2: SQVTM, ANQGSEA. CDR3: CSVETPEETQYF. CDR3 sequence (DNA): TGCAGCGTTGAAACTCCTGAAGAGACCCAGTACTTC.